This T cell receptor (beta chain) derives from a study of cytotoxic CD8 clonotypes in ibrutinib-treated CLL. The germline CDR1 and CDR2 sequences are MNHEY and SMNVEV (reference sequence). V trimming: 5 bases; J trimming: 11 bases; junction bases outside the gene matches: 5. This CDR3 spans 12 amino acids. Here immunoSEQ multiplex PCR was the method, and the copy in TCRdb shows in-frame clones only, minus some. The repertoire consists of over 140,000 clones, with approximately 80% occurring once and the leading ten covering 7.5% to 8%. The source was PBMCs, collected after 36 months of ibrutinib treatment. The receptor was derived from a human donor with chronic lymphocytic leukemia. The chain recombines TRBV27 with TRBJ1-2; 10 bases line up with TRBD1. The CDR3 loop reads CASSLGTGEYTF. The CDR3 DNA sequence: TGTGCCAGCAGTCTCGGGACAGGGGAATACACCTTC.